This T cell receptor (beta chain) was sequenced in a study of cytomegalovirus exposure and HLA in healthy donors. Points from the study as a whole: Judged likely to be a sequencing artifact was a cluster of highly shared sequence variants. The authors listed 164 TCR beta chains as cytomegalovirus-associated.

Notes on this clone: Its antigen remains unidentified.

The CDR3 is 17 residues long. With 0 bases removed from V and 1 base from J, the gap between germline ends came to 13 bases. CDR1 and CDR2 (germline): SGHDN, FVKESK. The PCR employed 60 Vbeta primers together with 13 Jbeta primers. Generated by immunoSEQ multiplex PCR, the TCRdb table keeps only in-frame clones and is missing some. The sample data list about 140,000 clones. The specimen sequenced was PBMCs. The sequence was collected from a woman aged 18-30 years in good health and CMV-seronegative. This rearrangement joins TRBV14 to TRBJ1-5; D gene uncertain. The CDR3 is CASSQEGRVESNQPQHF. The CDR3 nucleotides are TGTGCCAGCAGCCAAGAAGGGAGGGTGGAAAGCAATCAGCCCCAGCATTTT.